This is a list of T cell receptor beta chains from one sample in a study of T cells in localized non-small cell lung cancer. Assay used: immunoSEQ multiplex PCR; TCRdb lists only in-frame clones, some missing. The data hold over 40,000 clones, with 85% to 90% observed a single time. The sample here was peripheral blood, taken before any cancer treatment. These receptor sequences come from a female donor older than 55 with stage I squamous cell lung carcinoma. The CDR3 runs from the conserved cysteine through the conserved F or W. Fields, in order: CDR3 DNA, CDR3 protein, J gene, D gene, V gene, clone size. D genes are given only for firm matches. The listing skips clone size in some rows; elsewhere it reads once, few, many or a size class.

TGTGCCAGCAGTTTCGGCAGGGTCACCGGGGAGCTGTTTTTT | CASSFGRVTGELFF | TRBJ2-2 | NA | TRBV27 | NA
TGTGCCAGCAGTCAATTAGCGGGAGGGTTGGGCAATGAGCAGTTCTTC | CASSQLAGGLGNEQFF | TRBJ2-1 | TRBD2 | TRBV27 | NA
TGTGCCAGCAGCTCCCAACAGGGGAGGACAGATACGCAGTATTTT | CASSSQQGRTDTQYF | TRBJ2-3 | NA | TRBV7-2 | NA
TGTGCCAGCAGTAGACAGGGGGCTGAAGCTTTCTTT | CASSRQGAEAFF | TRBJ1-1 | TRBD1 | TRBV27 | NA
TGTGCCAGCAGAGGAGTTTTCCCCTACGAGCAGTACTTC | CASRGVFPYEQYF | TRBJ2-7 | NA | TRBV25-1 | NA
TGTGCCAGCAGCTCGAGCGGGAGGCGCGAGACCCAGTACTTC | CASSSSGRRETQYF | TRBJ2-5 | TRBD2 | TRBV7-9 | few
TGTGCCAGCTCACCGGGAAAGTCCACTGAAGCTTTCTTT | CASSPGKSTEAFF | TRBJ1-1 | NA | TRBV18 | NA
TGTGCCTGGCGACACAGGACGAATAGTGGCTACACCTTC | CAWRHRTNSGYTF | TRBJ1-2 | NA | TRBV30 | NA
TGTGCCAGCAGTGACATGGCGGGCACAGATACGCAGTATTTT | CASSDMAGTDTQYF | TRBJ2-3 | NA | TRBV6-1 | NA
TGTGCCAGCAGTATTACTAGGACAGGGGCTAATGGCTACACCTTC | CASSITRTGANGYTF | TRBJ1-2 | TRBD1 | TRBV6-5 | NA
TGTGCCAGCAGCGGCGCGGGCGGGGGGTTAGCCAAAAACATTCAGTACTTC | CASSGAGGGLAKNIQYF | TRBJ2-4 | TRBD2 | TRBV7-2 | NA
TGTGCCAGCAGCTTAGGACTAGCGGGAGGCCTCAGAGAGCAGTTCTTC | CASSLGLAGGLREQFF | TRBJ2-1 | TRBD2 | TRBV7-9 | NA
TGTGCCAGCAGCGGGGCGGACTTCCCGAACACTGAAGCTTTCTTT | CASSGADFPNTEAFF | TRBJ1-1 | NA | TRBV5-6 | NA
TGCGCCAGCAGCTTGGAAGCAGGGGGGGACACCATATATTTT | CASSLEAGGDTIYF | TRBJ1-3 | TRBD1 | TRBV5-1 | NA
TGTGCCAGCAGTTCCCCTAGGACGATAAATGAGCAGTTCTTC | CASSSPRTINEQFF | TRBJ2-1 | NA | TRBV6-5 | NA
TGTGCCTGGAAACCGCTTGGCGGGAGCTACGAGCAGTACTTC | CAWKPLGGSYEQYF | TRBJ2-7 | TRBD2 | TRBV30 | NA
TGTGCCAGCAGCACACTTGGACAGAACACAGATACGCAGTATTTT | CASSTLGQNTDTQYF | TRBJ2-3 | NA | TRBV7-9 | NA